The 11 T cell receptor beta chains below all came from one sample that was sequenced in a study of T cell changes during pregnancy in multiple sclerosis. The assay was immunoSEQ multiplex PCR, and TCRdb's table has in-frame clones only and misses some. Of about 36,000 clones in the sample, 92% were seen once. Sequences were derived from CD4+ T cells from peripheral blood mononuclear cells, sampled after pregnancy. These receptors all stem from a female donor with multiple sclerosis, enrolled in a pregnancy study.

This clone occurred once. The V and J genes are TRBV28 and TRBJ1-5; 8 bases map to TRBD1. The CDR3 covers 15 residues. Germline CDR1 reads MDHEN; CDR2 reads SYDVKM. Unmatched junction bases numbered 12, after V lost 10 bases and J lost 4 bases. The CDR3 DNA reads TGTGCCACCAGGGTACAGGGGGGAGGAAATCAGCCCCAGCATTTT. This sequence encodes CATRVQGGGNQPQHF.

This clone was observed a single time. This chain links TRBV11-2 with TRBJ1-2; D unresolved. The ends were cut back, 1 base at V and 4 bases at J, with 10 bases in the middle. Germline CDR1 and CDR2: SGHAT and FQNNGV. The CDR3 totals 14 residues. The DNA of the CDR3 is TGTGCCAGCAGCTTAGGTGCCGGTTCCTATGGCTACACCTTC. It encodes CASSLGAGSYGYTF.

The V gene is TRBV9, the J gene TRBJ1-2, with a tentative D call TRBD1 (6 bases). From germline, CDR1 is SGDLS and CDR2 YYNGEE. V dropped 5 bases and J dropped 4 bases, with 18 bases sitting between them. CDR3 size: 15 residues. In DNA, the CDR3 is TGTGCCAGCAGTAGAATCGGGGCCAGGGGCTATGGCTACACCTTC. Amino acids: CASSRIGARGYGYTF.

The rearrangement links TRBV2 to TRBJ2-7, with 9 nucleotides matching TRBD1. The CDR3 loop spans 17 amino acids. With V trimmed by 7 bases and J by 1 base, 14 bases remained unmatched. CDR1 and CDR2 from the germline V gene are SNHLY and FYNNEI. In DNA form, the CDR3 reads TGTGCCAGCACTCCGGGACAGGGAGGTAGCGCGTCCTACGAGCAGTACTTC. As protein: CASTPGQGGSASYEQYF. Variable domain in full (rest from reference TRBV2 and TRBJ2-7): EPEVTQTPSHQVTQMGQEVILRCVPISNHLYFYWYRQILGQKVEFLVSFYNNEISEKSEIFDDQFSVERPDGSNFTLKIRSTKLEDSAMYFCASTPGQGGSASYEQYFGPGTRLTVT.

The CDR3 is CASSLNMLAGQANEQYF. The CDR3 bases are TGTGCCAGCAGTTTAAATATGTTGGCGGGACAGGCGAACGAGCAGTACTTC. The V gene is TRBV28, the J gene TRBJ2-7; 8 positions agree with TRBD1. V shed 2 bases and J 5 bases; nucleotides not matched to a gene: 14. Germline CDR1 reads MDHEN; CDR2 reads SYDVKM. The CDR3 is 17 amino acids.

The chain recombines TRBV6-5 with TRBJ1-5; possible D gene TRBD1, 6 bases. The CDR3 is 14 amino acids. V lost 6 bases, J lost 1 base, and 10 bases lay in between. Germline V CDR1 and CDR2: MNHEY, SVGAGI. Here the CDR3 DNA reads TGTGCCAGCAGCGGGGGGGCGAGCAATCAGCCCCAGCATTTT. Translation gives CASSGGASNQPQHF.

V usage is TRBV6-5 and J usage is TRBJ2-7, with D perhaps TRBD1 (5 bases). The germline CDR1 and CDR2 sequences are MNHEY and SVGAGI. V was shortened by 6 bases and J by 3 bases, with 6 bases between the two germline ends. The CDR3 spans 11 residues. CDR3: CASRQVYEQYF. The CDR3 DNA reads TGTGCCAGCAGACAGGTCTACGAGCAGTACTTC.

The chain couples TRBV28 to TRBJ2-1; TRBD2 agrees at 13 bases. The V segment lost 3 bases and the J segment 3 bases; nucleotides outside the gene matches: 2. Germline V gene data show CDR1 as MDHEN and CDR2 as SYDVKM. The CDR3 runs to 16 residues. CDR3 region: CASSFGLAGVYNEQFF. For the CDR3, the DNA is TGTGCCAGCAGTTTCGGACTAGCGGGAGTCTACAATGAGCAGTTCTTC. The variable domain in full, with the rest retrieved from reference TRBV28 and TRBJ2-1, is DVKVTQSSRYLVKRTGEKVFLECVQDMDHENMFWYRQDPGLGLRLIYFSYDVKMKEKGDIPEGYSVSREKKERFSLILESASTNQTSMYLCASSFGLAGVYNEQFFGPGTRLTVL.

The rearrangement uses TRBV2 and TRBJ2-3, with TRBD2 identical over 7 bases. This CDR3 has 14 amino acids. From germline, CDR1 is SNHLY and CDR2 FYNNEI. V lost 8 bases, J lost 2 bases, and 7 bases stayed unmatched. CDR3 sequence: CASRRGENTDTQYF. The CDR3, as DNA: TGTGCCAGCCGACGGGGGGAGAACACAGATACGCAGTATTTT.

The CDR3 loop reads CASSTGDAFYEQYF. In DNA, the CDR3 is TGTGCCAGTAGTACGGGGGACGCTTTCTACGAGCAGTACTTC. The chain employs TRBV19 and TRBJ2-7; a possible D gene is TRBD2 (6 bases). CDR3 size: 14 residues. V dropped 4 bases and J dropped 3 bases, with 13 bases sitting between them. The germline gives CDR1 LNHDA, CDR2 SQIVND (reference sequence).

This chain connects TRBV2 to TRBJ2-3; D is undetermined. The CDR3 covers 16 residues. With 1 base removed from V and 2 bases from J, the gap between germline ends came to 13 bases. CDR1 SNHLY and CDR2 FYNNEI come from the germline V gene. Here the CDR3 reads CASSEGSAVLTDTQYF. In DNA form, the CDR3 reads TGTGCCAGCAGTGAAGGGTCGGCGGTTCTCACAGATACGCAGTATTTT.